These 5 T cell receptor beta chains share one sample of origin, sequenced in a study of OX40 agonist ivuxolimab in advanced cancers. Profiling relied on immunoSEQ multiplex PCR, and the TCRdb table lists in-frame clones only, not all of them. The data hold roughly 50,000 clones, with around three quarters observed a single time. Material: CD4+ or CD8+ T cells sorted from blood, obtained in a trial of the OX40 agonist ivuxolimab. These receptors all come from an adult with an advanced solid tumor such as melanoma, head and neck, liver or kidney cancer.

A few counts support this clone. The chain is built from TRBV13 and TRBJ1-1; D remains ambiguous. Trimming cost V 5 bases and J 0 bases, with 13 bases left between them. Germline V lookup: CDR1 PRHDT, CDR2 FYEKMQ (reference sequence). This CDR3 comprises 15 residues. Written as DNA, the CDR3 is TGTGCCAGCAGCCTAGAAGCACGGATGAACACTGAAGCTTTCTTT. This sequence encodes CASSLEARMNTEAFF.

This clone appeared a single time. The CDR3 DNA reads as TGTGCCAGCAGCTCGGGGGGCCGGGACACTGAAGCTTTCTTT. Translating it yields CASSSGGRDTEAFF. The gene calls are TRBV11-3 and TRBJ1-1; a weak D match, TRBD1 (6 bases). The CDR3 consists of 14 residues. Germline V gene lookup returns CDR1 SGHNT and CDR2 YENEEA. Trimming stripped 4 bases from V and 3 bases from J, with 12 bases between.

This clone was seen a few times. The rearrangement links TRBV6-1 to TRBJ1-1, with a possible D match to TRBD1 (6 bases). The CDR3 sequence is 13 residues long. The germline CDR1 and CDR2 sequences are MNHNS and SASEGT. Trimming left V 5 bases short and J 4 bases short, with 11 bases between. Written as DNA, the CDR3 is TGTGCCAGCAGTAAACAGGGTGTCACTGAAGCTTTCTTT. Translation: CASSKQGVTEAFF.

The rearrangement links TRBV30 to TRBJ2-7; TRBD1 is a possible D gene (6 bases). V was trimmed by 2 bases and J by 2 bases, leaving 13 bases between them. CDR3 length: 14 residues. Germline values: CDR1 GTSNPN, CDR2 SVGIG (reference sequence). The CDR3 loop reads CAWSPLGAPYEQYF. The DNA for the CDR3 is TGTGCCTGGAGTCCCTTGGGGGCCCCCTACGAGCAGTACTTC.

As to this clone: This sequence may be a read error, since a much larger clone differs from it by one base. This sample also contains other DNA sequences that code for the same CDR3. The V gene is TRBV30, the J gene TRBJ1-5; D is unresolved. The CDR3 spans 13 residues. Germline V gene lookup returns CDR1 GTSNPN and CDR2 SVGIG (reference sequence). The V end was cut by 1 base, the J end by 0 bases, with 4 bases between. CDR3 coding DNA: TGTGCCTGGAGTGGGGATAGCAATCAGCCCCAGCATTTT. Its translation is CAWSGDSNQPQHF.